This T cell receptor beta chain was sequenced for a study of CD8 T cells in ankylosing spondylitis. Whole-study findings and limits: Characteristic, it appeared, of ankylosing spondylitis blood was a TCR beta motif of roughly eight highly homologous variants.

The sample holds a few counts of this clonotype. Its specificity is unknown. TCRdb ran MiXCR on the 5' RACE reads and lists one entry per CDR3 protein. The sample lists some 450,000 distinct CDR3 sequences; roughly 18% were seen once. Germline-derived CDR1 and CDR2 are ENHRY and SYGVKD. After removal of 6 bases from V and 2 bases from J, the junction contained 8 bases not matched to a gene. CDR3 length: 15 residues. The clonotype originates from a male donor with ankylosing spondylitis. Sequenced sample: blood, either unsorted or a sorted T cell fraction (not recorded which). V and J are TRBV10-3 and TRBJ2-7, with 9 bases that match TRBD1. The CDR3 sequence: CAIRLTGGDPYEQYF. CDR3 DNA: TGTGCCATCAGGTTAACAGGGGGCGACCCCTACGAGCAGTACTTC.